This TCR beta chain was sequenced for a study of blood T cells in healthy people across ages. This clonotype was detected a few times. Germline assignment: CDR1 SGHVS and CDR2 FNYEAQ. This CDR3 has 14 amino acids. Trimming stripped 5 bases from V and 4 bases from J, with 14 bases between. Then a second PCR, running roughly 7 to 12 cycles, was carried out with a sample-barcoded 5' primer and a J-beta primer mix. There were at least 3 million CDR3-containing paired-end reads obtained from each sample. TCRdb reprocessed the 5' RACE reads with MiXCR, giving one entry per CDR3 protein. The top ten hold approximately 17% of the sample, which has about 1 million distinct CDR3 sequences, around 43% seen once.

Material for sequencing was blood. The receptor's source is a woman aged 55-70 years in good health. This sequence joins TRBV7-6 and TRBJ1-2; D is ambiguous. CDR3 coding DNA: TGTGCCAGCAGCCCGACCGCCCTGCCCTATGGCTACACCTTC. Its translation is CASSPTALPYGYTF.